This T cell receptor beta chain comes out of a study of OX40 agonist ivuxolimab in advanced cancers. Study-wide context: Patients were infused with ivuxolimab every 2 weeks at 0.01 to 10 mg/kg.

Study-level points and caveats: On average, CD8+ T cells showed a greater number of expanded clones than CD4+.

Clones were sequenced by immunoSEQ multiplex PCR, and TCRdb holds only the in-frame ones, with some missing. The data show 70,000 to 85,000 clones, approximately 91% seen once. This CDR3 spans 12 amino acids. Germline CDR1 is MNHNY and CDR2 is SVGAGI (reference sequence). The V segment lost 6 bases and the J segment 2 bases; nucleotides outside the gene matches: 0. A note on this clone: Its antigen is still unknown.

This sequence joins TRBV6-6 and TRBJ2-7; 8 bases align to TRBD2. Sequencing was performed on CD4+ or CD8+ T cells sorted from blood, taken in a trial of the OX40 agonist ivuxolimab. This TCR came from an adult with an advanced solid tumor such as melanoma, head and neck, liver or kidney cancer. CDR3 in DNA: TGTGCCAGCAGGGGACTAGCCTACGAGCAGTACTTC. Translated, it gives CASRGLAYEQYF.